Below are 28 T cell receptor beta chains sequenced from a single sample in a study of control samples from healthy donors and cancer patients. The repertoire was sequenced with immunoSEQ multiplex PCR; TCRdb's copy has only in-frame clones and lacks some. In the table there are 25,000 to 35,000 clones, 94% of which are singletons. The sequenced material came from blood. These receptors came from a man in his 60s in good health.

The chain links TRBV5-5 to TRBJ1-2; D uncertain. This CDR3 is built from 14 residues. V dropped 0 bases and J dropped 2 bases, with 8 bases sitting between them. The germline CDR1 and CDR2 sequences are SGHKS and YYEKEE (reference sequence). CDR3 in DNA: TGTGCCAGCAGCTTGGGGCCGGAAAACTATGGCTACACCTTC. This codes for CASSLGPENYGYTF.

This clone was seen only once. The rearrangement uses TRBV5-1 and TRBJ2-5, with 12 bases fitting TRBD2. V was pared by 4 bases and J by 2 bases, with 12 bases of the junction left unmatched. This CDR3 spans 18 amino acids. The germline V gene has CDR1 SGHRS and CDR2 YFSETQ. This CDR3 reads CASSPGWTSGVGQETQYF. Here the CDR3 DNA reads TGCGCCAGCAGCCCGGGATGGACTAGCGGGGTTGGGCAAGAGACCCAGTACTTC.

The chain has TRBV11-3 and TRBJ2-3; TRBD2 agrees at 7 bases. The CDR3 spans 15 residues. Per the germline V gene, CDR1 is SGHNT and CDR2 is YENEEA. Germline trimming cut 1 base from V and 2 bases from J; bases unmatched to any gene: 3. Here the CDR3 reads CASSLAGGLTDTQYF. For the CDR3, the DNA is TGTGCCAGCAGCTTAGCGGGGGGACTCACAGATACGCAGTATTTT.

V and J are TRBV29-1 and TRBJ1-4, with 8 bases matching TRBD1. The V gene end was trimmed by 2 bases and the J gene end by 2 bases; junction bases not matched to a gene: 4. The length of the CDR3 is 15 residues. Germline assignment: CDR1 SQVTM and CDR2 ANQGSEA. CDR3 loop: CSVEIRGPTNEKLFF. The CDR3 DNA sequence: TGCAGCGTTGAAATCAGGGGGCCTACTAATGAAAAACTGTTTTTT. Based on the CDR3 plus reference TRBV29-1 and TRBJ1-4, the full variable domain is SAVISQKPSRDICQRGTSLTIQCQVDSQVTMMFWYRQQPGQSLTLIATANQGSEATYESGFVIDKFPISRPNLTFSTLTVSNMSPEDSSIYLCSVEIRGPTNEKLFFGSGTQLSVL.

Here the CDR3 reads CASSQDKGGGRQTQYF. In nucleotides, the CDR3 is TGTGCCAGCAGCCAAGATAAAGGCGGGGGGCGTCAGACCCAGTACTTC. The chain is built from TRBV4-2 and TRBJ2-5; 8 bases line up with TRBD2. CDR3 length equals 16 residues. Germline V lookup: CDR1 LGHNA, CDR2 YNFKEQ. The junction had 9 bases not matched to a gene; V was cut back by 0 bases and J by 6 bases.

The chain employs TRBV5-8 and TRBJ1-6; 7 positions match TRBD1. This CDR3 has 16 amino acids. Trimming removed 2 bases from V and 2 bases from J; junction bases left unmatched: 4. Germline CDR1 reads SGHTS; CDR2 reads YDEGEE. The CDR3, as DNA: TGTGCCAGCAGCTTCCAGGGGGTGGCCTATAATTCACCCCTCCACTTT. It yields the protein CASSFQGVAYNSPLHF.

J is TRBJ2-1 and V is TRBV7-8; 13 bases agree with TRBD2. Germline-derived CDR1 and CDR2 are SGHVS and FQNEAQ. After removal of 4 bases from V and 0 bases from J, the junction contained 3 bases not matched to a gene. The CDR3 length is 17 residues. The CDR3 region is CASSSRTSGGSYNEQFF. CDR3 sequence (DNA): TGTGCCAGCAGCTCAAGGACTAGCGGGGGCTCCTACAATGAGCAGTTCTTC. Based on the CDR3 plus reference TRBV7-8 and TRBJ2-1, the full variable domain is GAGVSQSPRYKVAKRGQDVALRCDPISGHVSLFWYQQALGQGPEFLTYFQNEAQLDKSGLPSDRFFAERPEGSVSTLKIQRTQQEDSAVYLCASSSRTSGGSYNEQFFGPGTRLTVL.

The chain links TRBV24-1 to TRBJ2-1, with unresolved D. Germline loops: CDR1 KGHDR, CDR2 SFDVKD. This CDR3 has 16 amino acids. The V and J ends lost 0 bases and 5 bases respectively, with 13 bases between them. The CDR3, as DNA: TGTGCCACCAGTGATTTGTCGGTGGGGTTCCACAATGAGCAGTTCTTC. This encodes CATSDLSVGFHNEQFF.

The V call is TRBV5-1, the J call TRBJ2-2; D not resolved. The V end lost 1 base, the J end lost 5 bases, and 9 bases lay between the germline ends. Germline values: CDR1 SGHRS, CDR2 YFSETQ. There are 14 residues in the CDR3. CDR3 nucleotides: TGCGCCAGCAGCTTGTCGGCAGGAACCGGGGAGCTGTTTTTT. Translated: CASSLSAGTGELFF.

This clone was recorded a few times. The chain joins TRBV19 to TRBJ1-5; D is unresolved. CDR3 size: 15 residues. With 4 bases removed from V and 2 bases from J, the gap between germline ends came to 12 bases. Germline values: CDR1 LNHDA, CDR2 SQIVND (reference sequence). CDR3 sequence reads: CASSTGSRGNQPQHF. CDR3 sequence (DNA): TGTGCCAGTAGTACTGGCTCCCGAGGCAATCAGCCCCAGCATTTT.

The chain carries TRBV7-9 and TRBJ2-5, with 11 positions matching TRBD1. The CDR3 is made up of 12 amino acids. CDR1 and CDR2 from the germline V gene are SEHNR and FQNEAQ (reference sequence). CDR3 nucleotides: TGTGCAACGGGACAGGGGGTGAAGACCCAGTACTTC. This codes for CATGQGVKTQYF.

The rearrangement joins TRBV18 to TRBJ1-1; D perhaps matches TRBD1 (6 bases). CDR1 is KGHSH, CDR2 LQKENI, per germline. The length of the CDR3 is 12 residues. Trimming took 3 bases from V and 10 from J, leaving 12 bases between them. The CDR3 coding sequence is TGTGCCAGCTCACCTACGTCCAGGGGAGCTTTCTTT. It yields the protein CASSPTSRGAFF.

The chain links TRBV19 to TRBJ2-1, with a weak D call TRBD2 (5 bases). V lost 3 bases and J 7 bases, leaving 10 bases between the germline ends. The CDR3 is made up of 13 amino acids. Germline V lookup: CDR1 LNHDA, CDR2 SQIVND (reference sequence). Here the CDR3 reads CASSIFGENEQFF. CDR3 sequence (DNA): TGTGCCAGTAGTATTTTCGGGGAGAATGAGCAGTTCTTC.

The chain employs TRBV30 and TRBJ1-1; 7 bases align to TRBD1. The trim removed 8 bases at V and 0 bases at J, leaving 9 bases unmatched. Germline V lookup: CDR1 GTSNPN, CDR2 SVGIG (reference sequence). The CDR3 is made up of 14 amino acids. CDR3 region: CAGGTELMNTEAFF. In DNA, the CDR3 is TGTGCCGGAGGGACAGAGCTGATGAACACTGAAGCTTTCTTT. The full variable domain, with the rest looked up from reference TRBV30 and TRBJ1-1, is SQTIHQWPATLVQPVGSPLSLECTVEGTSNPNLYWYRQAAGRGLQLLFYSVGIGQISSEVPQNLSASRPQDRQFILSSKKLLLSDSGFYLCAGGTELMNTEAFFGQGTRLTVV.

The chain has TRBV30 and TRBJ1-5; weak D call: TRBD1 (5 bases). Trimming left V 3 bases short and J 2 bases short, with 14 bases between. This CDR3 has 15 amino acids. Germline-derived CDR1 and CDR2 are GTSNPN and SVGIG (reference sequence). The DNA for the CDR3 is TGTGCCTGGAGCGATCAGGGTTTAGGCAATCAGCCCCAGCATTTT. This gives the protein CAWSDQGLGNQPQHF.

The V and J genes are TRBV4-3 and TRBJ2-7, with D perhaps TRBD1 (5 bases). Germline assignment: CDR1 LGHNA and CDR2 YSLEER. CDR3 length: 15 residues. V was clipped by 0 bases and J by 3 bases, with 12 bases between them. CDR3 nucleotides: TGCGCCAGCAGCCAAGACAGGGTAGGGAACTACGAGCAGTACTTC. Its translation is CASSQDRVGNYEQYF.

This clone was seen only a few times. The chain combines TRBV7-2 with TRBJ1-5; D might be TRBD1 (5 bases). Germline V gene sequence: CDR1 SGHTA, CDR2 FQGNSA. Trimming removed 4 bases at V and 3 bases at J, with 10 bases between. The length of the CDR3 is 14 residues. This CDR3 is CASSSTGANQPQHF. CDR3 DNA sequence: TGTGCCAGCAGCTCCACAGGAGCCAATCAGCCCCAGCATTTT.

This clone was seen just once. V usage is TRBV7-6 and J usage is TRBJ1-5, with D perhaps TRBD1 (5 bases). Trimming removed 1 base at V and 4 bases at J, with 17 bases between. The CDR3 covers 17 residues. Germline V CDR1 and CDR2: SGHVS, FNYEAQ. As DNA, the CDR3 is TGTGCCAGCAGCTTAGGTCCGTTCAGGGATCCTAATCAGCCCCAGCATTTT. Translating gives CASSLGPFRDPNQPQHF.

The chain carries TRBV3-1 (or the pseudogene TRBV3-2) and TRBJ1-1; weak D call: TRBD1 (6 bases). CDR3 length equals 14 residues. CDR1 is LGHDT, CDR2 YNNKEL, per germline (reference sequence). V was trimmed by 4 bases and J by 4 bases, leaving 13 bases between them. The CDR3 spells CASSRAGHLTEAFF. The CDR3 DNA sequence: TGTGCCAGCAGCCGGGCGGGACACCTCACTGAAGCTTTCTTT.

The CDR3 here is CASKPGGYTEAFF. CDR3 DNA: TGTGCCAGTAAACCAGGGGGCTACACTGAAGCTTTCTTT. V is TRBV19 and J is TRBJ1-1, with 8 positions matching TRBD1. CDR1 is LNHDA and CDR2 is SQIVND in the germline V gene (reference sequence). V was clipped by 7 bases and J by 3 bases; unmatched bases: 4. The CDR3 consists of 13 residues. The full variable domain, in which reference TRBV19 and TRBJ1-1 provide the parts outside the CDR3, is DGGITQSPKYLFRKEGQNVTLSCEQNLNHDAMYWYRQDPGQGLRLIYYSQIVNDFQKGDIAEGYSVSREKKESFPLTVTSAQKNPTAFYLCASKPGGYTEAFFGQGTRLTVV.

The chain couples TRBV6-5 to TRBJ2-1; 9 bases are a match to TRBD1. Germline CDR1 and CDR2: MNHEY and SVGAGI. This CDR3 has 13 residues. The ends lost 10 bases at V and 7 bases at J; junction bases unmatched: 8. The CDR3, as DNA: TGTGCCACGCGCACGGGACAGGGTAATGAGCAGTTCTTC. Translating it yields CATRTGQGNEQFF.

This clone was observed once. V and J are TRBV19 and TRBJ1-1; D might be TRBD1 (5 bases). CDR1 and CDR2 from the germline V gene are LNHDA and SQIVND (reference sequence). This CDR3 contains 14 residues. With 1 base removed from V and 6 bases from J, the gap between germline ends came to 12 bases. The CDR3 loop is CASSIGRERPEAFF. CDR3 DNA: TGTGCCAGTAGTATAGGCAGGGAGAGGCCTGAAGCTTTCTTT.

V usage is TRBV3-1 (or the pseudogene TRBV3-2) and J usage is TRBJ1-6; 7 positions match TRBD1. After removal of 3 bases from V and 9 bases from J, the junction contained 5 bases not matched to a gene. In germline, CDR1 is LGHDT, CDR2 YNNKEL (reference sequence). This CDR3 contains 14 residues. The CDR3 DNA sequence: TGTGCCAGCAGCCAGACAGGGAGGGGTTCACCCCTCCACTTT. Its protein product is CASSQTGRGSPLHF.

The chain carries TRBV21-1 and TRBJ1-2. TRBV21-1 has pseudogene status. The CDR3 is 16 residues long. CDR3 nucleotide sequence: TGTGCCAGCAGCAAACTCCCTCCCGGGTTATACTATGGCTACACCTTC. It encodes CASSKLPPGLYYGYTF.

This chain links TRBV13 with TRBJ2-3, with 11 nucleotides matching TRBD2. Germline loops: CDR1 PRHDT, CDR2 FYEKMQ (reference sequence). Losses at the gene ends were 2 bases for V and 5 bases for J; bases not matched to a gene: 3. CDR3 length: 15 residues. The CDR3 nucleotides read TGTGCCAGCAGCTTAAAGACTAGCGGGGTAGATACGCAGTATTTT. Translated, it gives CASSLKTSGVDTQYF.

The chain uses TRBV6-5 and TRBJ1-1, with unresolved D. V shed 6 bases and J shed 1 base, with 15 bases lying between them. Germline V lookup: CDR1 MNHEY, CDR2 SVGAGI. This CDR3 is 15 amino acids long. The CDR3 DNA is TGTGCCAGCAGCCGAGGTCCCGGCCGGAACACTGAAGCTTTCTTT. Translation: CASSRGPGRNTEAFF.

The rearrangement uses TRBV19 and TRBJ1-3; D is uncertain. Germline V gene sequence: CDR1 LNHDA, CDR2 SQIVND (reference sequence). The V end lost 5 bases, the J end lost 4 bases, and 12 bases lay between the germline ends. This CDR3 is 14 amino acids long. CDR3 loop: CASSAPGGGNTIYF. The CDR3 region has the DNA TGTGCCAGTAGTGCCCCGGGTGGAGGAAACACCATATATTTT.

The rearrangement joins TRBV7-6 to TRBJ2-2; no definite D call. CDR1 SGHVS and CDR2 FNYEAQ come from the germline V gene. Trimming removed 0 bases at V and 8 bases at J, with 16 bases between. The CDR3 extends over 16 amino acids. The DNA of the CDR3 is TGTGCCAGCAGCTTAGCGCGAGAGCTTCCGACGGGGGAGCTGTTTTTT. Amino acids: CASSLARELPTGELFF.